This T cell receptor beta chain came from a study of cytomegalovirus exposure and HLA in healthy donors. Whole-study findings and limits: TCR sequences were mostly rare, though some public TCRs occurred in many donors. Reports indicate that TCR beta sequences accurately predicted the HLA-A and HLA-B alleles of most subjects. Later analysis identified several of the most significant clusters that appeared linked to common viral pathogens.

The PCR was carried out with 60 Vbeta primers and 13 Jbeta primers. Profiled with immunoSEQ multiplex PCR; TCRdb holds only in-frame clones, not every one. The table shows over 150,000 clones, with around four fifths occurring only once. The germline CDR1 and CDR2 sequences are SNHLY and FYNNEI. The CDR3 length is 14 residues. The trim removed 7 bases at V and 1 base at J, leaving 5 bases unmatched. Concerning this clone itself: Its specificity is unknown. The sample carries other DNA sequences with the same CDR3.

The chain employs TRBV2 and TRBJ1-1; the match to TRBD1 covers 8 bases. The sequence derives from an older woman in good health and CMV-seropositive. Sequenced: PBMCs. This chain's CDR3 is CASTIGQGNTEAFF. For the CDR3, the DNA is TGTGCCAGCACCATCGGACAGGGGAACACTGAAGCTTTCTTT.